The source of this T cell receptor beta chain is a study of T cell repertoires in cytomegalovirus infection. Using its own MiXCR run on the reads, TCRdb lists one record per CDR3 protein. In the table there are some 270,000 distinct CDR3 sequences, about 20% of which are singletons. The V gene lost 2 bases and the J gene lost 1 base, with 11 bases spanning the gap. The CDR3 runs 15 residues. Germline CDR1 reads SGHTA; CDR2 reads FQGTGA. This clonotype was observed a handful of times. The antigen is unknown. The sequencing here drew on cultured PBMCs, taken from culture after CMV antigen stimulation. The clonotype was recovered from a human donor in good health (CMV status not recorded). Some clones in this sample may be carry-over from other donors' samples. V usage is TRBV7-3 and J usage is TRBJ1-1, with D possibly TRBD1 on 5 matching bases. CDR3: CASSLSSGGNTEAFF. In DNA, the CDR3 is TGTGCCAGCAGCTTATCATCTGGGGGGAACACTGAAGCTTTCTTT.